The table lists the clone carrying this TCR beta chain with many counts. Its antigen remains unknown. An equimolar mix of two oligonucleotides served as the beta constant-region primer for TRBC1 and TRBC2. Nested alpha and beta constant-region primers with the SP2 primer drove four PCR rounds on ligated cDNA. Via MiXCR, TCRdb re-called the UMI-ligation and nested PCR reads, giving one row per CDR3 protein. The table records 95,000 to 150,000 distinct CDR3 sequences, 35% to 40% of them present only once. This specimen comes from a study of naive and memory T cell subsets. The CDR3 is 13 amino acids. Germline lookup yields CDR1 MNHNS and CDR2 SASEGT. V lost 8 bases and J lost 6; bases outside the gene matches: 6. General study findings and limits: In naive cells, over 85% of TCR sequences were seen only once.

The clonotype comes from a human donor in good health. The genes are TRBV6-1 and TRBJ1-5; TRBD1 agrees at 8 bases. The sequencing sample was made of central memory CD4+ T cells from blood. CDR3 sequence reads: CASVRGPGQPQHF. CDR3 coding DNA: TGTGCCAGCGTCAGGGGGCCCGGTCAGCCCCAGCATTTT.